A single sample gave rise to the 15 T cell receptor beta chains below, sequenced in a study of cytomegalovirus exposure and HLA in healthy donors. 13 Jbeta primers and 60 Vbeta primers were used for the PCR. Clones were read by immunoSEQ multiplex PCR, and TCRdb kept only the in-frame ones, dropping some. The repertoire holds some 170,000 clones, with 80% as singletons. The source material was PBMCs. Source of these receptors: a man between 18 and 29 years old in good health and CMV-seropositive.

The chain carries TRBV5-6 and TRBJ1-2; weak D call: TRBD1 (6 bases). Trimming pared 1 base from V and 8 bases from J, leaving 6 bases between. CDR1 is SGHDT, CDR2 YYEEEE, per germline. The CDR3 is 11 amino acids. Written as DNA, the CDR3 is TGTGCCAGCAGCTTGCAGGGGGGCTACACCTTC. Translating gives CASSLQGGYTF.

This clone was recorded a few times. CDR3 DNA: TGTGCCAGCAGTTCGACAGGGAAAACTGAAGCTTTCTTT. Its protein is CASSSTGKTEAFF. The chain has TRBV27 and TRBJ1-1, with TRBD1 matching over 7 bases. V shed 4 bases, J shed 5 bases, and the junction held 4 bases outside the gene matches. Germline CDR1 is MNHEY and CDR2 is SMNVEV (reference sequence). The CDR3 is made up of 13 amino acids.

The count of this clone is one. The chain has TRBV14 and TRBJ1-1; D is perhaps TRBD1 (5 bases). The CDR3 is made up of 14 amino acids. Trimming stripped 4 bases from V and 5 bases from J, with 14 bases between. In germline, CDR1 is SGHDN, CDR2 FVKESK. CDR3 bases: TGTGCCAGCAGCCGCGGGGGAGGGTGGACTGAAGCTTTCTTT. The encoded protein is CASSRGGGWTEAFF.

A single count supports this clone. The rearrangement joins TRBV6-5 to TRBJ1-5; the D is unclear. Germline V gene sequence: CDR1 MNHEY, CDR2 SVGAGI. The CDR3 contains 15 residues. V was pared by 8 bases and J by 3 bases, with 17 bases between. CDR3 DNA: TGTGCCAGCCGCGAGGACTCCTTGTCCAATCAGCCCCAGCATTTT. Protein: CASREDSLSNQPQHF.

The genes are TRBV19 and TRBJ2-7; 11 bases line up with TRBD2. Per germline, CDR1 LNHDA and CDR2 SQIVND (reference sequence). The CDR3 is made up of 16 amino acids. V gave up 3 bases and J gave up 3 bases; unmatched junction bases: 7. The CDR3 here is CASSMGGTSGLYEQYF. The CDR3 nucleotides read TGTGCCAGTAGTATGGGCGGGACTAGCGGACTCTACGAGCAGTACTTC.

The rearrangement joins TRBV7-9 to TRBJ2-3; TRBD2 aligns across 7 bases. The ends lost 9 bases at V and 1 base at J; junction bases unmatched: 10. CDR1 and CDR2 (germline): SEHNR, FQNEAQ (reference sequence). This CDR3 has 15 amino acids. CDR3 residues: CASSARSGGTDTQYF. Written as DNA, the CDR3 is TGTGCCAGTAGCGCTCGGAGCGGGGGCACAGATACGCAGTATTTT. The entire variable domain, with the rest obtained from reference TRBV7-9 and TRBJ2-3, is as follows: DTGVSQNPRHKITKRGQNVTFRCDPISEHNRLYWYRQTLGQGPEFLTYFQNEAQLEKSRLLSDRFSAERPKGSFSTLEIQRTEQGDSAMYLCASSARSGGTDTQYFGPGTRLTVL.

This chain joins TRBV5-6 and TRBJ2-4, with 8 bases aligning to TRBD1. V shed 4 bases and J 12 bases; nucleotides not matched to a gene: 12. The CDR3 spans 14 residues. Germline V gives CDR1 SGHDT, CDR2 YYEEEE. In DNA, the CDR3 is TGTGCCAGCAGCGGCGGACAGGGCAGTACCAGTCAGTACTTC. It translates to CASSGGQGSTSQYF.

DNA for the CDR3: TGTGCCAGCAGCTTCCCCGGGACAGGGGGCCTTGAAAGCTCCTACGAGCAGTACTTC. Translated: CASSFPGTGGLESSYEQYF. The chain recombines TRBV7-8 with TRBJ2-7; 12 nucleotides line up with TRBD1. Germline CDR1 SGHVS, CDR2 FQNEAQ. The CDR3 totals 19 residues. Germline trimming cut 3 bases from V and 0 bases from J; bases unmatched to any gene: 12. The whole variable domain, remainder taken from reference TRBV7-8 and TRBJ2-7, is GAGVSQSPRYKVAKRGQDVALRCDPISGHVSLFWYQQALGQGPEFLTYFQNEAQLDKSGLPSDRFFAERPEGSVSTLKIQRTQQEDSAVYLCASSFPGTGGLESSYEQYFGPGTRLTVT.

This chain connects TRBV18 to TRBJ1-2; 8 bases are shared with TRBD1. CDR3 length: 12 amino acids. V was clipped by 6 bases and J by 3 bases; unmatched bases: 0. Germline V gene data show CDR1 as KGHSH and CDR2 as LQKENI. The CDR3 DNA is TGTGCCAGCTCGGGACAGGACTATGGCTACACCTTC. The encoded protein is CASSGQDYGYTF.

This clone has more than one count but fewer than ten. The chain employs TRBV6-6 and TRBJ1-5; 7 nucleotides align to TRBD1. This CDR3 region has 16 residues. CDR1 and CDR2 (germline): MNHNY, SVGAGI (reference sequence). Trimming cost V 6 bases and J 1 base; bases outside gene matches: 9. The CDR3 here is CASSPGQDPSNQPQHF. The CDR3 DNA is TGTGCCAGCAGCCCCGGACAGGACCCAAGCAATCAGCCCCAGCATTTT.

The chain has TRBV19 and TRBJ1-2; TRBD1 is a possible D gene (5 bases). The CDR3 covers 17 residues. Germline CDR1 is LNHDA and CDR2 is SQIVND (reference sequence). V dropped 3 bases and J dropped 0 bases, with 17 bases sitting between them. As DNA, the CDR3 is TGTGCCAGTAGTATTCAGGGAGGGTTAACCACTAACTATGGCTACACCTTC. Its protein is CASSIQGGLTTNYGYTF.

This rearrangement joins TRBV15 to TRBJ1-4; no firm D call. Germline loops: CDR1 LNHNV, CDR2 YYDKDF (reference sequence). Between the trimmed V and J ends, which lost 0 bases and 2 bases, there was a span of 10 bases. The CDR3 sequence is 16 residues long. The CDR3 here is CATSRDGEATNEKLFF. CDR3 in DNA: TGTGCCACCAGCAGAGATGGTGAGGCCACTAATGAAAAACTGTTTTTT.

This chain joins TRBV5-6 and TRBJ1-3; D not resolved. The germline gives CDR1 SGHDT, CDR2 YYEEEE. There are 16 residues in the CDR3. The ends were cut back, 1 base at V and 0 bases at J, with 11 bases in the middle. CDR3 in amino acids: CASSLTVHFSGNTIYF. CDR3 DNA: TGTGCCAGCAGCTTGACAGTCCATTTCTCTGGAAACACCATATATTTT.

The rearrangement uses TRBV11-2 and TRBJ2-1; TRBD2 matches 7 bases. Trimming cost V 1 base and J 4 bases; bases outside gene matches: 7. Per germline, CDR1 SGHAT and CDR2 FQNNGV. CDR3 length equals 16 residues. The CDR3 DNA is TGTGCCAGCAGCTTAGGGGGCGGGAGATTTTACAATGAGCAGTTCTTC. Translation: CASSLGGGRFYNEQFF.

This clone occurred a few times. The chain recombines TRBV28 with TRBJ1-1; weak D call: TRBD1 (5 bases). V was trimmed by 2 bases and J by 10 bases, leaving 14 bases between them. CDR1 MDHEN and CDR2 SYDVKM come from the germline V gene. The CDR3 contains 13 residues. The DNA for the CDR3 is TGTGCCAGCAGTTTAGGAGGGGCCAGAGGAGCTTTCTTT. This sequence encodes CASSLGGARGAFF.